Presented here are 26 T cell receptor beta chains from one specimen sequenced in a study of CD8+ T cells in alopecia areata. Treatment noted: oral pan-JAK inhibitor, 5-10 mg twice daily. It was cDNA, reverse transcribed from extracted RNA, that served as the sequencing template. Sequencing used immunoSEQ multiplex PCR; TCRdb keeps in-frame clones, though not all of them. The sample includes approximately 180,000 clones, 64% of them seen just once. The input for sequencing was CD4+ T cells sorted from blood, taken around week 50, from a patient treated with tofacitinib. The receptors were gathered from a human donor with alopecia areata.

This clone was detected only a few times. The chain uses TRBV5-1 and TRBJ1-2; 8 bases align to TRBD1. CDR1 and CDR2 (germline): SGHRS, YFSETQ. The CDR3 consists of 14 residues. V shed 4 bases and J 8 bases; nucleotides not matched to a gene: 10. Here the CDR3 reads CASSPFGQGTGYTF. CDR3 DNA sequence: TGCGCCAGCAGCCCTTTCGGACAGGGTACCGGCTACACCTTC. The full variable domain, completed using reference TRBV5-1 and TRBJ1-2, is KAGVTQTPRYLIKTRGQQVTLSCSPISGHRSVSWYQQTPGQGLQFLFEYFSETQRNKGNFPGRFSGRQFSNSRSEMNVSTLELGDSALYLCASSPFGQGTGYTFGSGTRLTVV.

This clone was counted only a few times. DNA of the CDR3: TGTGCCAGCACTGAGGGCAGGCGCAATGAGCAGTTCTTC. This encodes CASTEGRRNEQFF. The V gene is TRBV2, the J gene TRBJ2-1; D perhaps matches TRBD2 (5 bases). CDR1 and CDR2 (germline): SNHLY, FYNNEI. V was trimmed by 7 bases and J by 6 bases, leaving 13 bases between them. The CDR3 is 13 amino acids.

V gene TRBV5-6 combines with J gene TRBJ2-7, with TRBD2 as a possible D gene (6 bases). In germline, CDR1 is SGHDT, CDR2 YYEEEE. The CDR3 contains 12 residues. V was clipped by 2 bases and J by 6 bases, with 9 bases between them. CDR3 nucleotides: TGTGCCAGCAGCTTCGGGGGATTCGAGCAGTACTTC. Encoded protein: CASSFGGFEQYF.

This clone showed up just once. The chain recombines TRBV9 with TRBJ1-5, with a possible D match to TRBD1 (6 bases). This CDR3 has 15 amino acids. Trimming took off 0 bases at V and 3 bases at J, with 10 bases between the two ends. From germline, CDR1 is SGDLS and CDR2 YYNGEE. In nucleotides, the CDR3 is TGTGCCAGCAGCGTAGGGGCAGGGGACAATCAGCCCCAGCATTTT. Amino acids: CASSVGAGDNQPQHF.

CDR3 bases: TGTGCCAGCAGCTTAGTTTCGGCAGGGGGCAGGGAGACCCAGTACTTC. It is translated as CASSLVSAGGRETQYF. The genes are TRBV7-2 and TRBJ2-5, with 8 bases matching TRBD1. V shed 1 base and J 5 bases; nucleotides not matched to a gene: 9. The CDR3 sequence is 16 residues long. Germline V gives CDR1 SGHTA, CDR2 FQGNSA.

Concerning this clone itself: The sample contains more than one DNA sequence encoding this CDR3. The chain carries TRBV15 and TRBJ2-5; D call uncertain. Trimming took 3 bases from V and 4 from J, leaving 6 bases between them. The length of the CDR3 is 12 residues. The V gene's germline CDR1 is LNHNV and CDR2 YYDKDF (reference sequence). The CDR3 sequence is CATSRDPETQYF. DNA for the CDR3: TGTGCCACCAGCAGGGACCCAGAGACCCAGTACTTC.

This chain uses TRBV5-1 with TRBJ2-3, with unresolved D. CDR1 and CDR2 (germline): SGHRS, YFSETQ. CDR3 length: 15 residues. The V end lost 0 bases, the J end lost 0 bases, and 8 bases lay between the germline ends. In DNA, the CDR3 is TGCGCCAGCAGCTTGGCCGTGTTGAGCACAGATACGCAGTATTTT. It codes for CASSLAVLSTDTQYF. Based on the CDR3 plus reference TRBV5-1 and TRBJ2-3, the full variable domain is KAGVTQTPRYLIKTRGQQVTLSCSPISGHRSVSWYQQTPGQGLQFLFEYFSETQRNKGNFPGRFSGRQFSNSRSEMNVSTLELGDSALYLCASSLAVLSTDTQYFGPGTRLTVL.

The table lists this clone with a few counts. Different DNA sequences within this sample yield the same CDR3. This chain links TRBV10-3 with TRBJ1-5; perhaps TRBD1 as D (5 bases). With 3 bases removed from V and 7 bases from J, the gap between germline ends came to 10 bases. The CDR3 runs to 13 residues. Germline CDR1 ENHRY, CDR2 SYGVKD. CDR3 residues: CAISDRDGQPQHF. The CDR3 DNA reads as TGTGCCATCAGTGACAGGGACGGGCAGCCCCAGCATTTT.

This clone showed up just a few times. The V call is TRBV12-5, the J call TRBJ2-1; 9 bases match TRBD2. J lost 1 base, V lost 7 bases, and 14 bases had no gene match. CDR1 is LGHNT, CDR2 FRNRAP, per germline. CDR3 length: 18 residues. The CDR3 DNA reads TGTGCTAGTGAAGGCTCCCGTGCGGGGGGGGCATCCTACAATGAGCAGTTCTTC. Translating it yields CASEGSRAGGASYNEQFF.

The chain employs TRBV5-1 and TRBJ1-4; D might be TRBD1 (5 bases). The CDR3 extends over 13 amino acids. The V gene's germline CDR1 is SGHRS and CDR2 YFSETQ. Trimming cost V 2 bases and J 8 bases, with 10 bases left between them. CDR3 protein: CASSFIRGEKLFF. The CDR3 nucleotides read TGCGCCAGCAGCTTTATTCGGGGGGAAAAACTGTTTTTT.

V is TRBV2 and J is TRBJ2-7; D might be TRBD1 (6 bases). The V gene's germline CDR1 is SNHLY and CDR2 FYNNEI. CDR3 size: 12 residues. V lost 3 bases and J 5 bases, leaving 8 bases between the germline ends. The CDR3 loop is CASSDRGDEQYF. As DNA, the CDR3 is TGTGCCAGCAGTGACAGGGGTGACGAGCAGTACTTC.

Worth noting for this clone: A far more abundant clone sits one base away, making this likely a read error. The chain has TRBV7-6 and TRBJ2-5; D might be TRBD1 (6 bases). The germline CDR1 and CDR2 sequences are SGHVS and FNYEAQ. This CDR3 is 13 amino acids long. V was cut by 0 bases and J by 4 bases, with 6 bases left in between. CDR3 sequence (DNA): TGTGCCAGCAGCTTAGCAGGGGGAGAGACCCAGTACTTC. The encoded protein is CASSLAGGETQYF.

This clone was detected a few times. The chain couples TRBV29-1 to TRBJ1-2; D uncertain. Germline V gene data show CDR1 as SQVTM and CDR2 as ANQGSEA. Trimming shortened V by 0 bases and J by 4 bases, and 9 bases separated the two germline ends. This CDR3 region has 13 residues. The CDR3 protein is CSVEDRAIYGYTF. CDR3 DNA: TGCAGCGTTGAAGATCGAGCAATCTATGGCTACACCTTC.

This chain links TRBV29-1 with TRBJ2-7; no clear D gene. V lost 8 bases and J 4 bases, leaving 15 bases between the germline ends. Germline V gives CDR1 SQVTM, CDR2 ANQGSEA. The CDR3 covers 12 residues. The DNA of the CDR3 is TGCAGCTTAAATACAGATCTGTACGAGCAGTACTTC. This gives the protein CSLNTDLYEQYF.

This clone was picked up one time. This chain joins TRBV29-1 and TRBJ2-7, with 8 bases lining up with TRBD1. The CDR3 covers 11 residues. The germline gives CDR1 SQVTM, CDR2 ANQGSEA. In DNA form, the CDR3 reads TGCTCGACAGGGGACCACTACGAGCAGTACTTC. This translates into CSTGDHYEQYF.

The chain employs TRBV18 and TRBJ1-2; the D gene is possibly TRBD1 (6 bases). The CDR3 runs 14 residues. V lost 3 bases and J lost 2, with 10 bases in between. Germline V gives CDR1 KGHSH, CDR2 LQKENI. The CDR3 sequence is CASSPAQGNYGYTF. CDR3 nucleotides: TGTGCCAGCTCACCGGCGCAGGGGAACTATGGCTACACCTTC.

The chain carries TRBV28 and TRBJ1-2; D remains ambiguous. CDR1 MDHEN and CDR2 SYDVKM come from the germline V gene. V was cut by 3 bases and J by 2 bases, with 7 bases left in between. The CDR3 loop spans 13 amino acids. DNA for the CDR3: TGTGCCAGCAGTTTTGGCAGCAACTATGGCTACACCTTC. This translates into CASSFGSNYGYTF.

This chain uses TRBV2 with TRBJ2-5, with D unresolved. Trimming cost V 7 bases and J 5 bases, with 8 bases left between them. There are 11 residues in the CDR3. The V gene's germline CDR1 is SNHLY and CDR2 FYNNEI. The CDR3 DNA is TGTGCCAGCAAGTTAGAGGAGACCCAGTACTTC. This gives the protein CASKLEETQYF.

The V gene is TRBV15, the J gene TRBJ2-3; D remains unclear. The CDR3 is made up of 13 amino acids. The germline gives CDR1 LNHNV, CDR2 YYDKDF (reference sequence). V shed 0 bases and J shed 6 bases, with 7 bases lying between them. This chain's CDR3 is CATSRDPKDTQYF. DNA of the CDR3: TGTGCCACCAGCAGAGATCCCAAGGATACGCAGTATTTT.

In its sample, this clone was seen a few times. The chain combines TRBV10-3 with TRBJ2-3; 13 bases line up with TRBD2. The germline V gene encodes CDR1 ENHRY and CDR2 SYGVKD. After removal of 10 bases from V and 3 bases from J, the junction contained 7 bases not matched to a gene. The CDR3 has 15 amino acids. The CDR3 DNA reads as TGTGCCACCTCGACTAGCGGGGGGTTTACAGATACGCAGTATTTT. The encoded protein is CATSTSGGFTDTQYF.

This clone was picked up a small number of times. The rearrangement links TRBV19 to TRBJ2-7; D not resolved. The ends were cut back, 5 bases at V and 2 bases at J, with 10 bases in the middle. The CDR3 has 13 residues. Germline-derived CDR1 and CDR2 are LNHDA and SQIVND (reference sequence). CDR3 residues: CASSGDTAYEQYF. The CDR3 nucleotides read TGTGCCAGTAGTGGAGACACCGCCTACGAGCAGTACTTC.

A single count supports this clone. CDR3: CAWSVGRGIYEQYF. CDR3 coding DNA: TGTGCCTGGAGTGTAGGCAGGGGCATATACGAGCAGTACTTC. V gene TRBV30 combines with J gene TRBJ2-7; D is perhaps TRBD1 (6 bases). Germline CDR1 and CDR2: GTSNPN and SVGIG (reference sequence). Trimming pared 0 bases from V and 4 bases from J, leaving 13 bases between. The CDR3 has 14 amino acids.

The CDR3 DNA sequence: TGTGCCAGCACATACAGGGAGAACGCTCATTCACCCCTCCACTTT. Amino acid sequence: CASTYRENAHSPLHF. The rearrangement links TRBV27 to TRBJ1-6; tentatively, D is TRBD1 (6 bases). Looked up from germline, CDR1 is MNHEY and CDR2 is SMNVEV (reference sequence). This CDR3 spans 15 amino acids. Trimming shortened V by 7 bases and J by 8 bases, and 18 bases separated the two germline ends.

The chain recombines TRBV29-1 with TRBJ2-3, with D unclear. The CDR3 is made up of 12 amino acids. The germline CDR1 and CDR2 sequences are SQVTM and ANQGSEA. Trimming took 1 base from V and 4 from J, leaving 6 bases between them. The CDR3 reads CSVEGASDTQYF. In DNA form, the CDR3 reads TGCAGCGTTGAAGGTGCGTCAGATACGCAGTATTTT.

The chain combines TRBV7-2 with TRBJ1-6, with D tentatively TRBD1 (6 bases). This CDR3 is built from 16 residues. Germline V CDR1 and CDR2: SGHTA, FQGNSA. V was pared by 4 bases and J by 7 bases, with 17 bases between. The CDR3 reads CASSSPPQGPNSPLHF. The DNA for the CDR3 is TGTGCCAGCAGCTCACCCCCACAGGGACCCAATTCACCCCTCCACTTT.

This chain joins TRBV5-4 and TRBJ2-1, with 9 bases that match TRBD2. Germline CDR1 reads SGHNT; CDR2 reads YYREEE (reference sequence). Trimming took 0 bases from V and 7 from J; bases not matched to a gene: 11. The CDR3 consists of 17 residues. The CDR3 protein is CASSLGTSAPTRNEQFF. DNA for the CDR3: TGTGCCAGCAGCTTGGGGACTAGCGCCCCTACTCGGAATGAGCAGTTCTTC.